The present T cell receptor beta chain was sequenced within a study of graft-versus-host responses after intestinal transplantation. Study in general: The study gave all recipients anti-thymocyte globulin induction, then tacrolimus and steroids for about 3 years.

The starting material, graft tissue, was processed to release intraepithelial and lamina propria lymphocytes. This table comes from immunoSEQ multiplex PCR, and its TCRdb copy is limited to in-frame clones, with some not included. The sample contains about 37,000 clones, 75% to 90% of which appear only once. The sample holds one count of this clone. Losses at the gene ends were 3 bases for V and 3 bases for J; bases not matched to a gene: 4. The germline CDR1 and CDR2 sequences are SEHNR and FQNEAQ (reference sequence). The CDR3 has 14 amino acids. The chain has TRBV7-9 and TRBJ2-5; 7 nucleotides agree with TRBD2. The TCR was taken from a human patient who received an intestinal transplant, so some T cells may come from the graft donor. The sample here was ileum tissue, taken around 190 days after intestinal transplant. As DNA, the CDR3 is TGTGCCAGCAGCTTTTCAAGCGGGGAAGAGACCCAGTACTTC. Protein sequence: CASSFSSGEETQYF.